This T cell receptor beta chain was captured in a study of blood T cell repertoires in COVID-19. Overall study: COVID-19 samples collected from the United States, Italy and Spain covered acute and convalescent phases. PBMCs, B-cell-depleted T cells, or T cells were the source of the cDNA or gDNA that made up the material.

Cohort assignment relied on participant-reported clinical history. Within 2 weeks before study entry, exposed participants met a COVID-19 case. This clone appeared many times. TCRdb's copy holds only in-frame clones and misses some; the assay was immunoSEQ multiplex PCR. Here the sample spans 250,000 to 300,000 clones, approximately 80% being singletons. Trimming left V 3 bases short and J 0 bases short, with 10 bases between. Germline-derived CDR1 and CDR2 are LNHDA and SQIVND (reference sequence). This CDR3 has 15 residues. Source material: PBMCs or T cells enriched from blood (not recorded which). This TCR derives from a middle-aged man who had been exposed to COVID-19. The rearrangement joins TRBV19 to TRBJ2-3; TRBD2 might be the D (6 bases). The CDR3 sequence: CASSILAASTDTQYF. CDR3 nucleotides: TGTGCCAGTAGTATTTTAGCGGCTAGCACAGATACGCAGTATTTT.